This T cell receptor beta chain was retrieved from a study of a mutant IDH1 vaccine in newly diagnosed glioma. Overall study: Across weeks 1, 3, 5, 7, 11, 15, 19 and 23, patients received a vaccination each time, eight in all. Vaccination started 4-6 weeks after radiotherapy alone, or with temozolomide cycles. Broader study findings: Most patients, 85% to 95%, showed vaccine-induced immune responses.

As concerns this clone: Its antigen remains unknown.

The CDR3 covers 14 residues. V was cut by 4 bases and J by 3 bases, with 13 bases left in between. Germline CDR1 reads SGHKS; CDR2 reads YYEKEE (reference sequence). Sequencing used immunoSEQ multiplex PCR; TCRdb keeps in-frame clones, though not all of them. The sample consists of about 67,000 clones, 89% of them appearing once. Sample time point: week 11, during vaccination. In the vaccine, a single dose held 300 ug of the mutant IDH1 20-mer peptide, along with topical imiquimod. Sequencing used PBMCs, obtained from a glioma patient whose treatment included an IDH1 peptide vaccine. The chain carries TRBV5-5 and TRBJ1-1, with D possibly TRBD1 on 6 matching bases. The TCR sequence derives from a man aged 35 to 55 with glioma. CDR3 in amino acids: CASSTHGGDTEAFF. The CDR3, as DNA: TGTGCCAGCAGCACCCACGGGGGCGACACTGAAGCTTTCTTT.